This passage covers 26 T cell receptor beta chains from one sample sequenced in a study of cytomegalovirus exposure and HLA in healthy donors. 13 Jbeta primers and 60 Vbeta primers were used for the PCR. The repertoire was sequenced with immunoSEQ multiplex PCR; TCRdb's copy has only in-frame clones and lacks some. The profile covers approximately 140,000 clones, with about 75% appearing a single time and about 3.8% taken by the ten largest. Sequencing input: PBMCs. Receptor source: a man between 18 and 35 years old in good health and CMV-seronegative.

As regards this clone: One end of the junction is discordant with germline, which a read error may explain. V is TRBV19 and J is TRBJ2-7, with 7 bases lining up with TRBD2. There are 14 residues in the CDR3. Germline-derived CDR1 and CDR2 are LNHDA and SQIVND (reference sequence). The CDR3 bases are TGTGCCAGTAACAGATGGGTGGGGGGGAACGAACAGTACTTC. It yields the protein CASNRWVGGNEQYF.

The chain couples TRBV14 to TRBJ2-7; D call uncertain. V was cut by 5 bases and J by 1 base, with 9 bases left in between. The CDR3 spans 13 residues. From germline, CDR1 is SGHDN and CDR2 FVKESK. Here the CDR3 reads CASSSTVSYEQYF. DNA for the CDR3: TGTGCCAGCAGCTCGACTGTTTCCTACGAGCAGTACTTC.

This clone appeared a few times. The chain joins TRBV4-1 to TRBJ2-1; D is possibly TRBD1 (5 bases). Germline V CDR1 and CDR2: MGHRA, YSYEKL. V lost 1 base and J 0 bases, leaving 16 bases between the germline ends. The CDR3 consists of 18 residues. The CDR3 is CASSQVLLGALSYNEQFF. In DNA, the CDR3 is TGCGCCAGCAGCCAAGTCCTCCTAGGGGCCCTCTCCTACAATGAGCAGTTCTTC.

This chain joins TRBV7-6 and TRBJ2-7; 9 bases are a match to TRBD1. The V segment lost 5 bases and the J segment 6 bases; nucleotides outside the gene matches: 14. CDR3 length equals 16 residues. Germline V gene sequence: CDR1 SGHVS, CDR2 FNYEAQ. For the CDR3, the DNA is TGTGCCAGCAGCCCCGTTGCCGGGACAGGGATGTCCGAGCAGTACTTC. Its translation is CASSPVAGTGMSEQYF.

CDR3 protein: CASSPGQGPADTQYF. Here the CDR3 DNA reads TGTGCCAGCAGCCCTGGACAGGGACCGGCAGATACGCAGTATTTT. This chain connects TRBV5-6 to TRBJ2-3, with TRBD1 matching 8 bases. The germline V gene has CDR1 SGHDT and CDR2 YYEEEE. The CDR3 extends over 15 amino acids. Trimming at V came to 4 bases and at J to 4 bases, leaving 8 bases not matched to a gene.

The rearrangement links TRBV27 to TRBJ2-7; 12 nucleotides align to TRBD2. Germline CDR1 MNHEY, CDR2 SMNVEV (reference sequence). The trim removed 6 bases at V and 1 base at J, leaving 7 bases unmatched. The CDR3 consists of 16 residues. CDR3: CASRPITSGRSYEQYF. The CDR3 DNA reads as TGTGCCAGCAGACCAATAACTAGCGGGAGGTCCTACGAGCAGTACTTC.

The rearrangement joins TRBV27 to TRBJ1-5; D is ambiguous. The ends were cut back, 6 bases at V and 4 bases at J, with 19 bases in the middle. This CDR3 has 16 amino acids. Germline V lookup: CDR1 MNHEY, CDR2 SMNVEV (reference sequence). CDR3 DNA: TGTGCCAGCAGCCCTATGTCGAACAGCGGGAATCAGCCCCAGCATTTT. Translating gives CASSPMSNSGNQPQHF.

The CDR3 bases are TGTGCCACCAGCAGAACTGGACATATCCTCAACTATGGCTACACCTTC. Its translation: CATSRTGHILNYGYTF. The rearrangement uses TRBV15 and TRBJ1-2; TRBD1 is a possible D gene (5 bases). Germline loops: CDR1 LNHNV, CDR2 YYDKDF (reference sequence). V was clipped by 2 bases and J by 2 bases, with 15 bases between them. The CDR3 extends over 16 amino acids. The full variable domain, in which reference TRBV15 and TRBJ1-2 provide the parts outside the CDR3, is DAMVIQNPRYQVTQFGKPVTLSCSQTLNHNVMYWYQQKSSQAPKLLFHYYDKDFNNEADTPDNFQSRRPNTSFCFLDIRSPGLGDTAMYLCATSRTGHILNYGYTFGSGTRLTVV.

The chain combines TRBV5-4 with TRBJ2-1; 11 bases line up with TRBD2. V shed 4 bases, J shed 8 bases, and the junction held 8 bases outside the gene matches. Germline CDR1 SGHNT, CDR2 YYREEE (reference sequence). The CDR3 is 15 residues long. CDR3 coding DNA: TGTGCCAGCAGCCCAACTAGCGGGAGAATCTATGAGCAGTTCTTC. The encoded protein is CASSPTSGRIYEQFF.

This clone was seen only a few times. The chain uses TRBV4-2 and TRBJ1-1; the match to TRBD1 covers 7 bases. Unmatched junction bases numbered 15, after V lost 4 bases and J lost 1 base. The CDR3 is 18 residues long. Germline loops: CDR1 LGHNA, CDR2 YNFKEQ. CDR3 sequence reads: CASSPELIHRGGNTEAFF. In DNA, the CDR3 is TGTGCCAGCAGCCCCGAATTGATACACAGGGGAGGGAACACTGAAGCTTTCTTT.

The chain has TRBV14 and TRBJ2-7, with 7 bases lining up with TRBD1. Germline V gives CDR1 SGHDN, CDR2 FVKESK. This CDR3 contains 17 residues. Losses at the gene ends were 4 bases for V and 2 bases for J; bases not matched to a gene: 14. CDR3 residues: CASSPLVQGPLTYEQYF. CDR3 sequence (DNA): TGTGCCAGCAGCCCCCTGGTACAGGGGCCACTTACCTACGAGCAGTACTTC.

This clone was counted a few times. The V gene is TRBV2, the J gene TRBJ2-3; a possible D gene is TRBD1 (5 bases). Germline V gene lookup returns CDR1 SNHLY and CDR2 FYNNEI. The CDR3 runs 11 residues. Trimming removed 6 bases from V and 5 bases from J, with 6 bases in between. In nucleotides, the CDR3 is TGTGCCAGCAGAGGGGAAGATACGCAGTATTTT. Protein: CASRGEDTQYF.

The V call is TRBV7-2, the J call TRBJ2-7; no clear D. Germline V gene data show CDR1 as SGHTA and CDR2 as FQGNSA. CDR3 length: 14 residues. Trimming cost V 2 bases and J 3 bases, with 11 bases left between them. Here the CDR3 reads CASSLPPRNYEQYF. The DNA of the CDR3 is TGTGCCAGCAGCTTACCGCCCAGAAACTACGAGCAGTACTTC.

The chain joins TRBV7-8 to TRBJ2-5; D is unresolved. V was shortened by 1 base and J by 13 bases, with 10 bases between the two germline ends. Per the germline V gene, CDR1 is SGHVS and CDR2 is FQNEAQ. This CDR3 is built from 11 residues. The CDR3 nucleotides read TGTGCCAGCAGCTTAGGGGCAAAAATGTACTTC. It is translated as CASSLGAKMYF.

The V call is TRBV4-1, the J call TRBJ2-2; possibly TRBD1 for D (6 bases). CDR1 and CDR2 from the germline V gene are MGHRA and YSYEKL. Trimming removed 1 base from V and 2 bases from J, with 17 bases in between. CDR3 length equals 18 residues. The CDR3 spells CASSQGGLGRANTGELFF. CDR3 nucleotides: TGCGCCAGCAGCCAAGGGGGGCTGGGGAGAGCAAACACCGGGGAGCTGTTTTTT.

For the CDR3, the DNA is TGTGCCAGCAGCGCACCGACAGGGGGCCACGAGCAGTACTTC. It codes for CASSAPTGGHEQYF. The chain couples TRBV7-8 to TRBJ2-7, with 10 positions matching TRBD1. Losses at the gene ends were 5 bases for V and 5 bases for J; bases not matched to a gene: 6. The CDR3 loop spans 14 amino acids. Germline loops: CDR1 SGHVS, CDR2 FQNEAQ.

The chain links TRBV13 to TRBJ2-3; 9 bases line up with TRBD1. CDR3 length: 17 residues. Germline CDR1 and CDR2: PRHDT and FYEKMQ (reference sequence). V gave up 6 bases and J gave up 3 bases; unmatched junction bases: 13. In nucleotides, the CDR3 is TGTGCCAGCAGACTATCGGTCCGGACAGGGGCGACAGATACGCAGTATTTT. This sequence encodes CASRLSVRTGATDTQYF.

V usage is TRBV27 and J usage is TRBJ2-3; 14 nucleotides line up with TRBD2. The CDR3 covers 18 residues. V shed 10 bases and J 3 bases; nucleotides not matched to a gene: 15. Germline CDR1 reads MNHEY; CDR2 reads SMNVEV (reference sequence). In nucleotides, the CDR3 is TGTGCCACCCACGCACGGAGACTAGCGGGGGGGCATACAGATACGCAGTATTTT. As protein: CATHARRLAGGHTDTQYF.

The genes are TRBV10-2 and TRBJ2-1; 10 nucleotides line up with TRBD2. Trimming removed 5 bases from V and 7 bases from J; junction bases left unmatched: 5. The CDR3 extends over 14 amino acids. Germline V gene lookup returns CDR1 WSHSY and CDR2 SAAADI. CDR3 in amino acids: CASSSSGSGNEQFF. Here the CDR3 DNA reads TGCGCCAGCAGTTCTAGCGGGAGTGGTAATGAGCAGTTCTTC.

The chain carries TRBV2 and TRBJ2-7, with TRBD2 matching 10 bases. CDR1 SNHLY and CDR2 FYNNEI come from the germline V gene. CDR3 length: 14 residues. The V and J ends lost 5 bases and 3 bases, in that order; junction bases with no gene match: 4. The CDR3 DNA reads as TGTGCCAGCAGTTTAGCGGGGGGCGTCTACGAGCAGTACTTC. Translation: CASSLAGGVYEQYF.

The chain uses TRBV5-1 and TRBJ1-6; D gene ambiguous. Germline V gene data show CDR1 as SGHRS and CDR2 as YFSETQ. The length of the CDR3 is 15 residues. V lost 4 bases and J lost 7, with 15 bases in between. The CDR3 protein is CASSPWSTPNSPLHF. In nucleotides, the CDR3 is TGCGCCAGCAGCCCCTGGAGCACCCCAAATTCACCCCTCCACTTT. The entire variable domain, with the rest obtained from reference TRBV5-1 and TRBJ1-6, is as follows: KAGVTQTPRYLIKTRGQQVTLSCSPISGHRSVSWYQQTPGQGLQFLFEYFSETQRNKGNFPGRFSGRQFSNSRSEMNVSTLELGDSALYLCASSPWSTPNSPLHFGNGTRLTVT.

This rearrangement joins TRBV7-9 to TRBJ2-7; D is possibly TRBD2 (6 bases). Trimming took off 5 bases at V and 4 bases at J, with 15 bases between the two ends. This CDR3 spans 14 amino acids. CDR1 is SEHNR, CDR2 FQNEAQ, per germline (reference sequence). The CDR3 DNA follows: TGTGCCAGCAGCCCCGTGGGAGGCGCGTACGAGCAGTACTTC. It encodes CASSPVGGAYEQYF.

V usage is TRBV28 and J usage is TRBJ2-7, with D possibly being TRBD1 (6 bases). The V end was cut by 7 bases, the J end by 4 bases, with 14 bases between. The CDR3 has 13 residues. In germline, CDR1 is MDHEN, CDR2 SYDVKM. For the CDR3, the DNA is TGTGCCAGCATTCAGGCAGGGGTATACGAGCAGTACTTC. Its protein is CASIQAGVYEQYF.

This clone was picked up one time. The genes are TRBV7-2 and TRBJ1-1; D might be TRBD1 (5 bases). Trimming removed 1 base at V and 7 bases at J, with 10 bases between. The length of the CDR3 is 13 residues. CDR1 is SGHTA, CDR2 FQGNSA, per germline. CDR3 sequence: CASSLGGVGEAFF. CDR3 DNA: TGTGCCAGCAGCTTAGGGGGGGTTGGTGAAGCTTTCTTT.

This chain links TRBV6-1 with TRBJ2-7, with TRBD1 as a possible D gene (6 bases). Trimming took off 1 base at V and 3 bases at J, with 16 bases between the two ends. Germline lookup yields CDR1 MNHNS and CDR2 SASEGT. The length of the CDR3 is 16 residues. The CDR3 is CASSEVHRVIIYEQYF. Here the CDR3 DNA reads TGTGCCAGCAGTGAAGTTCACAGGGTAATCATCTACGAGCAGTACTTC.

This clone was detected only once. The chain recombines TRBV5-6 with TRBJ2-1; 10 nucleotides align to TRBD2. Germline CDR1 and CDR2: SGHDT and YYEEEE. The CDR3 runs to 15 residues. Losses at the gene ends were 0 bases for V and 9 bases for J; bases not matched to a gene: 6. The CDR3 nucleotides are TGTGCCAGCAGCTTGGGCGTAGCGGGGGGATCTGAGCAGTTCTTC. It codes for CASSLGVAGGSEQFF.